The following is a T cell receptor beta chain sequence with its context. Its antigen remains unknown. Germline values: CDR1 SGHKS, CDR2 YYEKEE (reference sequence). This CDR3 comprises 14 residues. V shed 7 bases and J shed 4 bases, with 17 bases lying between them. These data originate in a study of T-cell memory formation after mild COVID-19. TCRdb analysed the 5' RACE reads with MiXCR anew, one entry per CDR3 protein. The sample lists a few hundred thousand distinct CDR3 sequences; 16% were seen once. Study-wide results and caveats: Among contracting clones, CD4+ were mainly CM/EM and CD8+ enriched in EMRA.

Specimen: PBMCs or a T cell subset sorted from them (not recorded which). This chain uses TRBV5-5 with TRBJ1-2; the D gene is possibly TRBD1 (6 bases). The source of this sequence is a man younger than 35 who had mild COVID-19 (a few samples of this study predate the infection). Cell type and time point are not known. Written as DNA, the CDR3 is TGTGCCAGCCGTCAACCGGGACACCCCTATGGCTACACCTTC. Its translation is CASRQPGHPYGYTF.